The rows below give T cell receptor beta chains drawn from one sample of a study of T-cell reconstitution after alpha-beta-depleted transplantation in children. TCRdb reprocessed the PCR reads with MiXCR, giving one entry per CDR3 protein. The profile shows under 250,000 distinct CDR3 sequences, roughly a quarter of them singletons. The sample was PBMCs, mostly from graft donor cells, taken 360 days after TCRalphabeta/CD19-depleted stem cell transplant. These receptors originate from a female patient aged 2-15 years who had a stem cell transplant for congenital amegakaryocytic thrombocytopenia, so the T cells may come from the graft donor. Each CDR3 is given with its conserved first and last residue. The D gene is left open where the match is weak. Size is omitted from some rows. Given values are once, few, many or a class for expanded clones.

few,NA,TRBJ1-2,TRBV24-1,CATSDLTDYGYTF,TGTGCCACCAGTGATTTGACGGATTATGGCTACACCTTC
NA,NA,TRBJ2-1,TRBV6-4,CASSVAWPSSYNEQFF,TGTGCCAGCAGCGTAGCGTGGCCGAGCTCCTACAATGAGCAGTTCTTC
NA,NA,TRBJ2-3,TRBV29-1,CSGVGITDTQYF,TGCAGTGGGGTGGGGATTACAGATACGCAGTATTTT
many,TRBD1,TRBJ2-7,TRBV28,CASSSPGQGYEQYF,TGTGCCAGCAGTTCTCCGGGACAGGGCTACGAGCAGTACTTC
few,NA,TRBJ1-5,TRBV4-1,CASSQVGQDNQPQHF,TGCGCCAGCAGCCAAGTCGGGCAGGACAATCAGCCCCAGCATTTT
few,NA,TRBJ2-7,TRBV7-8,CASSWRRESYEQYF,TGTGCCAGCAGCTGGCGCAGGGAGTCCTACGAGCAGTACTTC
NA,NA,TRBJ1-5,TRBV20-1,CSAGRGNQPQHF,TGCAGTGCCGGCCGGGGGAATCAGCCCCAGCATTTT
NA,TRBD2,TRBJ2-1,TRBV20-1,CSARLSTSVDNEQFF,TGCAGTGCTAGATTAAGCACTAGCGTCGACAATGAGCAGTTCTTC
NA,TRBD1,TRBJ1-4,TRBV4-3,CASSQPGQGNEKLFF,TGCGCCAGCAGCCAGCCGGGACAGGGAAATGAAAAACTGTTTTTT
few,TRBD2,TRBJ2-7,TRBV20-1,CSAMEREQYEQYF,TGCAGTGCTATGGAGCGGGAACAATACGAGCAGTACTTC
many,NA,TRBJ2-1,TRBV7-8,CASSLDLHEQFF,TGTGCCAGCAGCTTAGATCTTCATGAGCAGTTCTTC
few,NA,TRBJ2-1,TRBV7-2,CASSPESLLYEQFF,TGTGCCAGCAGCCCGGAGTCGCTGTTGTATGAGCAGTTCTTC
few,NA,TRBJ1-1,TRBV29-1,CSVRGGAGEAFF,TGCAGCGTTCGAGGGGGGGCAGGGGAAGCTTTCTTT
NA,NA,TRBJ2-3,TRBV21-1,CASSKFDRKDTDTQYF,TGTGCCAGCAGCAAATTTGACAGGAAAGACACAGATACGCAGTATTTT
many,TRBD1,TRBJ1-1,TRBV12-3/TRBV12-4,CASSSGTGRTEAFF,TGTGCCAGCAGTTCCGGGACAGGGAGGACTGAAGCTTTCTTT
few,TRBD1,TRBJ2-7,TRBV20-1,CSAGAGGWSYEQYF,TGCAGTGCTGGGGCAGGGGGTTGGTCCTACGAGCAGTACTTC
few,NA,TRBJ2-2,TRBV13,CASSFRFGITAGELFF,TGTGCCAGCAGCTTCAGGTTTGGGATAACGGCCGGGGAGCTGTTTTTT
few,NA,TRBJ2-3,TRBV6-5,CASSYRARRTDTQYF,TGTGCCAGCAGTTACAGGGCCCGCCGCACAGATACGCAGTATTTT
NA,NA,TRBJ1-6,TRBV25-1,CASSTGNNSPLHF,TGTGCCAGCAGTACAGGAAATAATTCACCCCTCCACTTT
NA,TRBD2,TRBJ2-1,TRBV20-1,CSAREVREREGQFF,TGCAGTGCTAGAGAAGTCCGGGAGCGGGAAGGGCAGTTCTTC
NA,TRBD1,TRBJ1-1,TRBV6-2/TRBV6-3,CASSKPPGQGANTEAFF,TGTGCCAGCAGTAAACCCCCGGGACAGGGGGCCAACACTGAAGCTTTCTTT
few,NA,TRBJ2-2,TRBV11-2,CASSFLRLNTGELFF,TGTGCCAGCAGCTTCCTACGTTTAAACACCGGGGAGCTGTTTTTT
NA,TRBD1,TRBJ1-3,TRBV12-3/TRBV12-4,CASSLKGATGNTIYF,TGTGCCAGCAGTTTGAAGGGGGCTACTGGAAACACCATATATTTT
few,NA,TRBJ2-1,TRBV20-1,CSATGPYNEQFF,TGCAGTGCTACCGGGCCCTACAATGAGCAGTTCTTC
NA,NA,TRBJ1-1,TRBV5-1,CASTPGRMNTEAFF,TGCGCCAGCACCCCGGGCAGAATGAACACTGAAGCTTTCTTT
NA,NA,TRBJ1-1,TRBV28,CASSFLAPAEAFF,TGTGCCAGCAGTTTTCTGGCGCCGGCTGAAGCTTTCTTT
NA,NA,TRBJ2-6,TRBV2,CATRPHSGFGANVLTF,TGTGCCACACGCCCTCACTCAGGGTTCGGGGCCAACGTCCTGACTTTC
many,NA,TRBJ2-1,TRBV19,CASTGPNEQFF,TGTGCCAGTACAGGCCCCAATGAGCAGTTCTTC
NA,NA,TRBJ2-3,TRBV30,CAWSTSDTQYF,TGTGCCTGGAGTACCTCAGATACGCAGTATTTT
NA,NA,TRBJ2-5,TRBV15,CATSRDPGPRNQETQYF,TGTGCCACCAGCAGAGATCCTGGACCGAGGAACCAAGAGACCCAGTACTTC
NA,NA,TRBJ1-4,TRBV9,CASSVDGTNNEKLFF,TGTGCCAGCAGCGTCGACGGGACGAATAATGAAAAACTGTTTTTT
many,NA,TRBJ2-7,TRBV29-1,CTAGSIYEQYF,TGCACCGCGGGATCGATCTACGAGCAGTACTTC
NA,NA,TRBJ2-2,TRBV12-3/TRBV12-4,CASSFMQGRGELFF,TGTGCCAGCAGTTTTATGCAGGGACGCGGGGAGCTGTTTTTT
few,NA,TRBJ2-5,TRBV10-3,CAISVQSQETQYF,TGTGCCATCAGTGTACAGAGCCAAGAGACCCAGTACTTC
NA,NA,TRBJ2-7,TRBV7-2,CASSLGARVEEQYF,TGTGCCAGCAGCTTAGGTGCTAGGGTGGAAGAGCAGTACTTC
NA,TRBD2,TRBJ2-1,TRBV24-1,CATSDFRPSGSICEQFF,TGTGCCACCAGTGATTTCCGACCTAGCGGGAGTATTTGTGAGCAGTTCTTC
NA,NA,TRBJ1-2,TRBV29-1,CSVEGAAGYTF,TGCAGCGTTGAGGGGGCGGCTGGCTACACCTTC
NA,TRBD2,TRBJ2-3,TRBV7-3,CASSSGLAGEGSDTQYF,TGTGCCAGCAGCTCGGGACTAGCGGGAGAGGGCTCAGATACGCAGTATTTT
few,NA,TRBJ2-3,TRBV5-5,CASSLDRAMDTQYF,TGTGCCAGCAGCTTGGACAGGGCGATGGATACGCAGTATTTT
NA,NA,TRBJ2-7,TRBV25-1,CASSDWGALYEQYF,TGTGCCAGCAGTGATTGGGGGGCCCTCTACGAGCAGTACTTC
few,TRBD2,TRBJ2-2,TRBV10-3,CAISVAGGGELFF,TGTGCCATCAGTGTGGCGGGGGGCGGGGAGCTGTTTTTT
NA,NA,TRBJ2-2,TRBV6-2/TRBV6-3,CATTVWGYTGELFF,TGTGCCACAACCGTCTGGGGATACACCGGGGAGCTGTTTTTT
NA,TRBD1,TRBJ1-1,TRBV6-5,CASSYSRTGPAEAFF,TGTGCCAGCAGTTATTCTAGGACAGGGCCCGCTGAAGCTTTCTTT
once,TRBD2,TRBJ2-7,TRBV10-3,CAISQAGTTYEQYF,TGTGCCATCAGTCAAGCGGGAACTACCTACGAGCAGTACTTC
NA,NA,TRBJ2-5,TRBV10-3,CATGTDQETQYF,TGTGCCACCGGGACGGACCAAGAGACCCAGTACTTC
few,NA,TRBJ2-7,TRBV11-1,CASSSASAGEVYRGYPYEQYF,TGTGCCAGCAGCTCCGCAAGCGCAGGGGAGGTATATAGAGGATACCCCTACGAGCAGTACTTC
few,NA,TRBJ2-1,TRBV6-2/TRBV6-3,CASSSWAPRNEQFF,TGTGCCAGCAGTTCGTGGGCCCCCCGGAATGAGCAGTTCTTC
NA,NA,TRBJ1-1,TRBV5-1,CASSLVARVGVTEAFF,TGCGCCAGCAGCTTGGTCGCCAGGGTCGGCGTCACTGAAGCTTTCTTT
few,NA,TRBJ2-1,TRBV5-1,CASSLVGSGNSGEFF,NA
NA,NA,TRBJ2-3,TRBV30,CAWSAGLLLGTDTQYF,TGTGCCTGGAGTGCCGGACTACTTCTTGGCACAGATACGCAGTATTTT
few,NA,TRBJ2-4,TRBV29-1,CSVVPTAMSIQYF,TGCAGCGTTGTCCCGACAGCGATGAGCATTCAGTACTTC
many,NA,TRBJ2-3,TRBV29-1,CSVALRDNGDTQYF,TGCAGCGTTGCCCTGAGGGATAACGGGGATACGCAGTATTTT
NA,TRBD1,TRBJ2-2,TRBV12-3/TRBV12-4,CASSTTGTGFTGELFF,TGTGCCAGCAGCACCACCGGGACAGGGTTCACCGGGGAGCTGTTTTTT
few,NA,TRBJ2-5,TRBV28,CASSFYGDSETQYF,TGTGCCAGCAGTTTCTATGGCGACTCGGAGACCCAGTACTTC
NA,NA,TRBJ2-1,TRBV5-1,CASSLGPSGYNEQFF,TGCGCCAGCAGTCTAGGGCCAAGCGGTTACAATGAGCAGTTCTTC